These 24 T cell receptor beta chains originate from one sample sequenced in a study of shared clonotypes between healthy human individuals. Using immunoSEQ multiplex PCR, the repertoire was profiled, and TCRdb retains in-frame clones only, with some absent. The table has fewer than 1 million clones, about 96% seen once. Terminally differentiated effector memory CD45RA+ cells were excluded from the naive CD8 cells, which were CD45RO-negative and positively selected for CCR7. Sequencing used naive CD8+ T cells sorted from blood. These TCRs come from a man aged 25-40 years in good health.

The rearrangement joins TRBV27 to TRBJ1-5; tentative D call: TRBD1 (5 bases). The V gene's germline CDR1 is MNHEY and CDR2 SMNVEV (reference sequence). CDR3 length: 14 amino acids. The V end lost 5 bases, the J end lost 9 bases, and 17 bases lay between the germline ends. The CDR3 coding sequence is TGTGCCAGCAGTCCCGGGACGGGGTCGCGGCCCCAGCATTTT. Translated: CASSPGTGSRPQHF.

The chain links TRBV7-8 to TRBJ2-1, with 10 bases fitting TRBD2. Trimming at V came to 5 bases and at J to 6 bases, leaving 7 bases not matched to a gene. CDR3 size: 15 residues. Germline CDR1 is SGHVS and CDR2 is FQNEAQ. CDR3 sequence (DNA): TGTGCCAGCAGCATACTAGCGGGACCTTTCAATGAGCAGTTCTTC. The encoded protein is CASSILAGPFNEQFF.

J is TRBJ2-7 and V is TRBV4-1; possibly TRBD1 or TRBD2 for D (5 bases each). V lost 2 bases to trimming and J lost 2 bases, with 16 bases between them. The CDR3 length is 16 residues. CDR1 MGHRA and CDR2 YSYEKL come from the germline V gene. CDR3 protein: CASSQIVGTSTYEQYF. CDR3 nucleotide sequence: TGCGCCAGCAGCCAAATTGTTGGGACGTCGACCTACGAGCAGTACTTC.

This rearrangement joins TRBV2 to TRBJ2-6; 7 bases are shared with TRBD1. The junction had 13 bases not matched to a gene; V was cut back by 3 bases and J by 8 bases. Germline V CDR1 and CDR2: SNHLY, FYNNEI. There are 17 residues in the CDR3. The CDR3 nucleotides read TGTGCCAGCAGTGACAACAGGGGTCTAGCTCGTTCCAACGTCCTGACTTTC. Residues: CASSDNRGLARSNVLTF.

This CDR3 reads CASSLVGQSAYEQYF. CDR3 in DNA: TGTGCCAGCAGCTTAGTTGGGCAAAGCGCCTACGAGCAGTACTTC. The chain links TRBV7-2 to TRBJ2-7, with D unclear. The CDR3 totals 15 residues. Germline V gene data show CDR1 as SGHTA and CDR2 as FQGNSA. V was pared by 1 base and J by 2 bases, with 12 bases between.

This clone was recorded only once. In the same sample, other DNA sequences code for this CDR3. The rearrangement links TRBV4-3 to TRBJ2-7, with 9 bases aligning to TRBD2. This CDR3 spans 13 amino acids. The V segment lost 4 bases and the J segment 4 bases; nucleotides outside the gene matches: 2. From germline, CDR1 is LGHNA and CDR2 YSLEER. This CDR3 is CASSPGLAYEQYF. CDR3 nucleotide sequence: TGCGCCAGCAGCCCGGGACTAGCTTACGAGCAGTACTTC.

V is TRBV5-6 and J is TRBJ1-2; 8 bases are a match to TRBD1. This CDR3 is built from 15 residues. V was clipped by 4 bases and J by 2 bases; unmatched bases: 7. The germline CDR1 and CDR2 sequences are SGHDT and YYEEEE. The CDR3 is CASSGGTGENYGYTF. Written as DNA, the CDR3 is TGTGCCAGCAGCGGCGGGACAGGTGAAAACTATGGCTACACCTTC.

The V gene is TRBV27, the J gene TRBJ1-1; D not certain. V was pared by 7 bases and J by 0 bases, with 6 bases between. Germline CDR1 is MNHEY and CDR2 is SMNVEV (reference sequence). There are 12 residues in the CDR3. The CDR3 nucleotides are TGTGCCAGCAAAACCCTGAACACTGAAGCTTTCTTT. Amino acid sequence: CASKTLNTEAFF.

The chain combines TRBV9 with TRBJ2-3; D not certain. V was pared by 0 bases and J by 4 bases, with 6 bases between. The V gene's germline CDR1 is SGDLS and CDR2 YYNGEE. CDR3 length: 13 residues. The CDR3 coding sequence is TGTGCCAGCAGCGTAGAGTGGTCAGATACGCAGTATTTT. It yields the protein CASSVEWSDTQYF. Full variable domain (remainder filled in from reference TRBV9 and TRBJ2-3): DSGVTQTPKHLITATGQRVTLRCSPRSGDLSVYWYQQSLDQGLQFLIQYYNGEERAKGNILERFSAQQFPDLHSELNLSSLELGDSALYFCASSVEWSDTQYFGPGTRLTVL.

V and J are TRBV5-5 and TRBJ2-3; TRBD2 agrees at 8 bases. The CDR3 covers 16 residues. Losses at the gene ends were 1 base for V and 4 bases for J; bases not matched to a gene: 8. CDR1 and CDR2 (germline): SGHKS, YYEKEE (reference sequence). CDR3 in DNA: TGTGCCAGCAGCTTGTTCGCGGGAGGCTCCCCAGATACGCAGTATTTT. Translation: CASSLFAGGSPDTQYF. The complete variable domain, with remaining parts taken from reference TRBV5-5 and TRBJ2-3, reads DAGVTQSPTHLIKTRGQQVTLRCSPISGHKSVSWYQQVLGQGPQFIFQYYEKEERGRGNFPDRFSARQFPNYSSELNVNALLLGDSALYLCASSLFAGGSPDTQYFGPGTRLTVL.

The chain links TRBV27 to TRBJ2-7; TRBD2 aligns across 10 bases. CDR1 MNHEY and CDR2 SMNVEV come from the germline V gene (reference sequence). V dropped 5 bases and J dropped 5; count of bases not matched to a gene: 12. The CDR3 runs 16 residues. The CDR3 nucleotides read TGTGCCAGCAGTGACTCACTAGCGGGACACCCAAACGAGCAGTACTTC. It encodes CASSDSLAGHPNEQYF.

CDR3 region: CASSQRQRGEGNTIYF. CDR3 DNA sequence: TGCGCCAGCAGCCAAAGACAGAGAGGAGAGGGAAACACCATATATTTT. J is TRBJ1-3 and V is TRBV4-1, with D perhaps matching TRBD1 (5 bases). Germline assignment: CDR1 MGHRA and CDR2 YSYEKL. The CDR3 sequence is 16 residues long. V was trimmed by 2 bases and J by 4 bases, leaving 15 bases between them.

The J gene is TRBJ2-3, the V gene TRBV14; a weak D match, TRBD2 (6 bases). The CDR3 loop spans 16 amino acids. From germline, CDR1 is SGHDN and CDR2 FVKESK. The V gene lost 0 bases and the J gene lost 4 bases, with 14 bases spanning the gap. Here the CDR3 DNA reads TGTGCCAGCAGCCAAGATCTGAGCGGGTACTCAGATACGCAGTATTTT. This gives the protein CASSQDLSGYSDTQYF.

This rearrangement joins TRBV19 to TRBJ2-7, with a tentative D call TRBD2 (5 bases). The CDR3 totals 13 residues. Germline loops: CDR1 LNHDA, CDR2 SQIVND (reference sequence). V lost 5 bases, J lost 2 bases, and 10 bases lay in between. CDR3 residues: CASSVRDTYEQYF. The CDR3 coding sequence is TGTGCCAGTAGTGTTCGGGATACCTACGAGCAGTACTTC.

J is TRBJ1-1 and V is TRBV27; D call uncertain. Germline CDR1 reads MNHEY; CDR2 reads SMNVEV (reference sequence). The CDR3 has 14 amino acids. The ends were cut back, 3 bases at V and 3 bases at J, with 11 bases in the middle. For the CDR3, the DNA is TGTGCCAGCAGTTTGTACATGGTAGACACTGAAGCTTTCTTT. Protein product: CASSLYMVDTEAFF.

This rearrangement joins TRBV4-1 to TRBJ2-1, with 10 bases that match TRBD1. The CDR3 has 15 residues. Germline assignment: CDR1 MGHRA and CDR2 YSYEKL. The junction had 7 bases not matched to a gene; V was cut back by 2 bases and J by 9 bases. CDR3: CASSQPGQGEGEQFF. CDR3 DNA: TGCGCCAGCAGCCAACCAGGACAGGGGGAGGGTGAGCAGTTCTTC.

This clone is a singleton in its sample. The genes are TRBV15 and TRBJ1-5, with D unresolved. V was cut by 0 bases and J by 0 bases, with 6 bases left in between. The CDR3 runs to 15 residues. Germline CDR1 reads LNHNV; CDR2 reads YYDKDF (reference sequence). The CDR3 DNA reads TGTGCCACCAGCAGAGATCCGGATAGCAATCAGCCCCAGCATTTT. It yields the protein CATSRDPDSNQPQHF. The complete variable domain, with remaining parts taken from reference TRBV15 and TRBJ1-5, reads DAMVIQNPRYQVTQFGKPVTLSCSQTLNHNVMYWYQQKSSQAPKLLFHYYDKDFNNEADTPDNFQSRRPNTSFCFLDIRSPGLGDTAMYLCATSRDPDSNQPQHFGDGTRLSIL.

The V and J genes are TRBV5-1 and TRBJ2-6; no firm D call. The CDR3 consists of 19 residues. Trimming pared 4 bases from V and 4 bases from J, leaving 24 bases between. CDR1 is SGHRS and CDR2 is YFSETQ in the germline V gene. The CDR3 coding sequence is TGCGCCAGCAGCCCACCGGTCGGGCAGACCCCGCGGGGGGCCAACGTCCTGACTTTC. Translation: CASSPPVGQTPRGANVLTF.

The gene calls are TRBV4-1 and TRBJ2-2; no reliable D call. Germline lookup yields CDR1 MGHRA and CDR2 YSYEKL. There are 13 residues in the CDR3. V shed 3 bases and J shed 6 bases, with 8 bases lying between them. CDR3 sequence: CASSQGVAGELFF. The CDR3 DNA follows: TGCGCCAGCAGCCAGGGCGTTGCCGGGGAGCTGTTTTTT.

The chain is built from TRBV7-6 and TRBJ2-7; TRBD1 aligns across 7 bases. Germline CDR1 SGHVS, CDR2 FNYEAQ. This CDR3 has 13 amino acids. Trimming cost V 5 bases and J 5 bases; bases outside gene matches: 6. CDR3 coding DNA: TGTGCCAGCAGCCGTACAGGGGTCCACGAGCAGTACTTC. Translating it yields CASSRTGVHEQYF.

The V gene is TRBV27, the J gene TRBJ2-1; no clear D. The V gene's germline CDR1 is MNHEY and CDR2 SMNVEV (reference sequence). CDR3 length: 13 residues. Trimming took off 5 bases at V and 8 bases at J, with 13 bases between the two ends. CDR3 loop: CASSPAPVHEQFF. The DNA for the CDR3 is TGTGCCAGCAGTCCGGCCCCGGTACATGAGCAGTTCTTC.

The V gene is TRBV6-5, the J gene TRBJ2-1, with D uncertain. The CDR3 covers 13 residues. The V and J ends lost 3 bases and 8 bases respectively, with 11 bases between them. Germline assignment: CDR1 MNHEY and CDR2 SVGAGI. CDR3 DNA sequence: TGTGCCAGCAGTTATCTTATAGATGATGAGCAGTTCTTC. Amino acids: CASSYLIDDEQFF.

The gene calls are TRBV4-1 and TRBJ2-1; D unclear. The CDR3 is 16 amino acids. V was trimmed by 1 base and J by 6 bases, leaving 16 bases between them. The germline V gene encodes CDR1 MGHRA and CDR2 YSYEKL. CDR3 loop: CASSQVSLVGSNEQFF. The CDR3 DNA is TGCGCCAGCAGCCAAGTATCTTTGGTGGGAAGCAATGAGCAGTTCTTC.

The chain carries TRBV19 and TRBJ2-1, with 8 nucleotides matching TRBD2. The CDR3 is 19 residues long. Looked up from germline, CDR1 is LNHDA and CDR2 is SQIVND (reference sequence). V dropped 5 bases and J dropped 0; count of bases not matched to a gene: 15. The CDR3 here is CASSPRAGREGLSYNEQFF. For the CDR3, the DNA is TGTGCCAGTAGTCCAAGGGCGGGACGGGAGGGCCTCTCCTACAATGAGCAGTTCTTC.